These 13 T cell receptor beta chains came from one sample sequenced in a study of radiation and T cells in renal cell carcinoma (dated by TCRdb to the early 2020s). Taken with the paper, the label for time point translates to: baseline pretreatment blood. The treatment or condition label, as the study defines it: 15 Gy SBRT to primary tumor, nephrectomy 4 weeks later. Library method: the immunoSEQ multiplex PCR assay. The table was pulled from immuneACCESS by TCRdb, which kept in-frame rearrangements only. Such tables lose some clones; where checked, under half of the loss comes from unresolved V genes, and the rest has no known cause. The sample has 130,000 to 150,000 clones on record, 88% of them singletons. The ten most abundant clones make up 4.1% of the sample. This specimen consisted of blood, obtained from a patient whose treatment included radiotherapy and nephrectomy. The receptors were sampled from a woman aged 70-85 years with renal cell carcinoma.

This chain uses TRBV7-8 with TRBJ2-5; 8 bases map to TRBD1. J was trimmed by 5 bases and V by 5 bases; bases with no gene match: 13. The CDR3 totals 16 residues. CDR1 is SGHVS and CDR2 is FQNEAQ in the germline V gene. Here the CDR3 DNA reads TGTGCCAGCAGCGTTAGACCTCAGGGGGCCGGGGAGACCCAGTACTTC. Amino acid sequence: CASSVRPQGAGETQYF.

The rearrangement uses TRBV9 and TRBJ2-3; 9 positions match TRBD1. Trimming took 2 bases from V and 3 from J; bases not matched to a gene: 7. The CDR3 covers 16 residues. CDR1 is SGDLS, CDR2 YYNGEE, per germline. Here the CDR3 reads CASSVPGQGMTDTQYF. The DNA of the CDR3 is TGTGCCAGCAGCGTCCCGGGACAGGGAATGACAGATACGCAGTATTTT.

This rearrangement joins TRBV27 to TRBJ1-1, with TRBD1 matching 8 bases. The CDR3 sequence is 13 residues long. The germline V gene encodes CDR1 MNHEY and CDR2 SMNVEV (reference sequence). The V and J ends lost 11 bases and 5 bases, in that order; junction bases with no gene match: 10. The CDR3 region is CALGVRGLTEAFF. For the CDR3, the DNA is TGTGCCCTCGGGGTCAGGGGGCTTACTGAAGCTTTCTTT.

The chain combines TRBV2 with TRBJ1-4; 8 bases align to TRBD1. Unmatched junction bases numbered 10, after V lost 5 bases and J lost 8 bases. The germline V gene has CDR1 SNHLY and CDR2 FYNNEI. The CDR3 is made up of 15 amino acids. CDR3 protein: CASSKGGTGQEKLFF. CDR3 coding DNA: TGTGCCAGCAGTAAGGGGGGGACAGGACAAGAAAAACTGTTTTTT.

The chain carries TRBV28 and TRBJ1-5; perhaps TRBD1 as D (5 bases). CDR1 MDHEN and CDR2 SYDVKM come from the germline V gene. V lost 3 bases and J lost 8, with 23 bases in between. CDR3 length: 17 residues. This CDR3 reads CASSFSAGSTKREPQHF. The CDR3 DNA reads TGTGCCAGCAGTTTTTCAGCAGGGTCAACCAAGAGGGAGCCCCAGCATTTT.

This clone was counted a single time. The chain's CDR3 is CASSFTGTGVSSGNTIYF. In DNA form, the CDR3 reads TGCGCCAGCAGCTTTACCGGGACAGGGGTCAGCTCTGGAAACACCATATATTTT. The genes are TRBV5-1 and TRBJ1-3, with TRBD1 identical over 10 bases. CDR3 length: 18 residues. Germline V CDR1 and CDR2: SGHRS, YFSETQ. The ends lost 2 bases at V and 0 bases at J; junction bases unmatched: 8.

This clone was picked up one time. This chain links TRBV14 with TRBJ1-1; TRBD1 matches 7 bases. The CDR3 contains 17 residues. In germline, CDR1 is SGHDN, CDR2 FVKESK. Trimming removed 2 bases from V and 0 bases from J; junction bases left unmatched: 9. CDR3 in amino acids: CASSQLNRGVMNTEAFF. For the CDR3, the DNA is TGTGCCAGCAGCCAACTTAACAGGGGCGTCATGAACACTGAAGCTTTCTTT.

The V gene is TRBV5-6, the J gene TRBJ2-7; D remains unclear. The CDR3 covers 13 residues. Per germline, CDR1 SGHDT and CDR2 YYEEEE. Trimming removed 0 bases from V and 0 bases from J, with 4 bases in between. CDR3 sequence: CASSLAGSYEQYF. The CDR3 nucleotides are TGTGCCAGCAGCTTGGCAGGCTCCTACGAGCAGTACTTC.

This chain uses TRBV9 with TRBJ2-2; 8 bases fit TRBD1. The CDR3 loop spans 15 amino acids. V shed 5 bases, J shed 2 bases, and the junction held 5 bases outside the gene matches. Germline V lookup: CDR1 SGDLS, CDR2 YYNGEE. The DNA of the CDR3 is TGTGCCAGCAGGGAGACAGGGGCAAACACCGGGGAGCTGTTTTTT. This translates into CASRETGANTGELFF.

The rearrangement links TRBV6-1 to TRBJ2-4; D gene ambiguous. Germline CDR1 reads MNHNS; CDR2 reads SASEGT. V dropped 1 base and J dropped 8 bases, with 12 bases sitting between them. The CDR3 covers 14 residues. As DNA, the CDR3 is TGTGCCAGCAGTGAAGTTGTGGGATGGGACATTCAGTACTTC. Its translation: CASSEVVGWDIQYF.

The J gene is TRBJ2-3, the V gene TRBV11-2; 8 nucleotides match TRBD2. This CDR3 spans 16 amino acids. Germline values: CDR1 SGHAT, CDR2 FQNNGV. Unmatched junction bases numbered 10, after V lost 2 bases and J lost 6 bases. CDR3 region: CASSLNMGLGGDTQYF. CDR3 in DNA: TGTGCCAGCAGCTTAAACATGGGACTAGGGGGGGATACGCAGTATTTT.

The rearrangement uses TRBV5-4 and TRBJ1-1; D gene uncertain. The CDR3 consists of 14 residues. Between the trimmed V and J ends, which lost 5 bases and 1 base, there was a span of 12 bases. The germline V gene encodes CDR1 SGHNT and CDR2 YYREEE (reference sequence). CDR3 in DNA: TGTGCCAGCAGGTCACAGATACAGAACACTGAAGCTTTCTTT. It is translated as CASRSQIQNTEAFF.

The chain couples TRBV2 to TRBJ2-1, with 14 positions matching TRBD2. Germline CDR1 and CDR2: SNHLY and FYNNEI. The CDR3 covers 15 residues. Unmatched junction bases numbered 5, after V lost 6 bases and J lost 7 bases. The CDR3 DNA reads TGTGCCAGCAGCGGGACTAGCGGGGGCCCAAATGAGCAGTTCTTC. Translated: CASSGTSGGPNEQFF.